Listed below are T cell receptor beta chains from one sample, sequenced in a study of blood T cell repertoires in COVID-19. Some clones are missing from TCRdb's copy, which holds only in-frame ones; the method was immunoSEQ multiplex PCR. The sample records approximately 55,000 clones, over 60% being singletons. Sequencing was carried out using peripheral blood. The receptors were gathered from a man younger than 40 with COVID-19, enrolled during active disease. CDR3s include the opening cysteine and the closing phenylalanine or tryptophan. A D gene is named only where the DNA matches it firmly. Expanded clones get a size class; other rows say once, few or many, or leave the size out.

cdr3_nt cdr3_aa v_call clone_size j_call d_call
TGTGCCAGCAGCCCGGGGGTGGCAGGAATCTATGGCTACACCTTC CASSPGVAGIYGYTF TRBV11-3 NA TRBJ1-2 NA
TGTGCCTGGAGTGTGACGGACAGGGAGAATGGCTACACCTTC CAWSVTDRENGYTF TRBV30 NA TRBJ1-2 TRBD1
TGTGCCAGCAGCTTAGCAAGGACTAGCGGGGGGTCCACAGATACGCAGTATTTT CASSLARTSGGSTDTQYF TRBV7-2 NA TRBJ2-3 TRBD2
TGTGCCAGCAGCTTAGGCCTACAGGGGGCGGATGAGCAGTTCTTC CASSLGLQGADEQFF TRBV7-9 NA TRBJ2-1 TRBD1
TGTGCCAGCAGTTTATTGCCCCTGGACAAATTGGTTGGCTACACCTTC CASSLLPLDKLVGYTF TRBV28 NA TRBJ1-2 NA
TGTGCCAGCAGCGCCTACTCCCCGGGACTAGTCTCCGGGGAGCTGTTTTTT CASSAYSPGLVSGELFF TRBV9 NA TRBJ2-2 TRBD2
TGTGCCAGCAGCTTTTTACAGAGTTCACCCCTCCACTTT CASSFLQSSPLHF TRBV5-5 NA TRBJ1-6 NA
TGTGCCTGGAGTATGGGGGCTACTAGAAACACCATATATTTT CAWSMGATRNTIYF TRBV30 once TRBJ1-3 NA
TGTGCCAGTAGTAGCGACAGGGACACAGATACGCAGTATTTT CASSSDRDTDTQYF TRBV19 NA TRBJ2-3 TRBD1
TGTGCCAGCAGCTTAGAGGGGCAGCCCCAGCATTTT CASSLEGQPQHF TRBV7-9 many TRBJ1-5 NA
TGCGCCAGCAGCCAAGTACCGGGGGGTTCAGGAGAAGCTTTCTTT CASSQVPGGSGEAFF TRBV4-1 NA TRBJ1-1 NA
TGTGCCAGCAGCGCATCTCCGACGACAGCCTACGAGCAGTACTTC CASSASPTTAYEQYF TRBV9 NA TRBJ2-7 NA
TGTGCCAGCAGTTACGGACAGCTCACTGAAGCTTTCTTT CASSYGQLTEAFF TRBV6-5 NA TRBJ1-1 NA
TGCGCCAGCAGCCAGTCGGACAGCCACCGACTTAATTCACCCCTCCACTTT CASSQSDSHRLNSPLHF TRBV4-3 NA TRBJ1-6 NA
TGTGCCAGCAGCGCCACAGGTGCTGGAAACACCATATATTTT CASSATGAGNTIYF TRBV11-1 few TRBJ1-3 NA
TGCGCCAGCAGTGAGTCGAAGGGACTAGCGGGGGGGCCCGGGGAGCTGTTTTTT CASSESKGLAGGPGELFF TRBV10-1 NA TRBJ2-2 TRBD2